This entry lists 8 T cell receptor beta chains sequenced from one sample in a study of T-cell reconstitution after alpha-beta-depleted transplantation in children. During its preparation, the TCRbeta library received unique molecular identifiers. TCRdb re-derived calls from the PCR reads in MiXCR, one entry per CDR3 protein. The data hold fewer than 250,000 distinct CDR3 sequences, with approximately 17% observed a single time. This specimen consisted of PBMCs, mostly from graft donor cells, obtained 360 days after TCRalphabeta/CD19-depleted stem cell transplant. Receptors originate from a male patient between 2 and 15 years old who had a stem cell transplant for acute lymphoblastic leukemia, so the T cells may come from the graft donor.

The chain uses TRBV11-2 and TRBJ2-1, with TRBD2 as a possible D gene (5 bases). This CDR3 is 16 amino acids long. Trimming removed 1 base from V and 6 bases from J, with 16 bases in between. The germline CDR1 and CDR2 sequences are SGHAT and FQNNGV. The CDR3 DNA reads as TGTGCCAGCAGCTTAGGGGCCAGCGGAAGGATCAATGAGCAGTTCTTC. Amino acids: CASSLGASGRINEQFF.

This clonotype showed up just a few times. The chain couples TRBV12-3 or TRBV12-4 to TRBJ2-2; weak D call: TRBD1 (5 bases). The CDR3 extends over 15 amino acids. V gave up 2 bases and J gave up 4 bases, with 11 bases separating them. CDR3 sequence reads: CASSLQGSRTGELFF. In nucleotides, the CDR3 is TGTGCCAGCAGTTTACAGGGTAGTCGCACCGGGGAGCTGTTTTTT.

This chain uses TRBV2 with TRBJ1-5; D is unclear. V was shortened by 7 bases and J by 1 base, with 8 bases between the two germline ends. The CDR3 is 13 residues long. CDR1 and CDR2 (germline): SNHLY, FYNNEI. CDR3 sequence (DNA): TGTGCCAGCATCGCGAACAGCAATCAGCCCCAGCATTTT. It is translated as CASIANSNQPQHF.

This clonotype was counted a few times. The chain has TRBV20-1 and TRBJ2-5; D unresolved. CDR3 length: 12 residues. CDR1 is DFQATT, CDR2 SNEGSKA, per germline (reference sequence). Trimming pared 5 bases from V and 1 base from J, leaving 8 bases between. The chain's CDR3 is CSARWGQETQYF. The CDR3 DNA reads TGCAGTGCTCGGTGGGGCCAAGAGACCCAGTACTTC.

The genes are TRBV20-1 and TRBJ2-1; D is possibly TRBD2 (5 bases). The CDR3 is made up of 14 amino acids. Trimming pared 8 bases from V and 4 bases from J, leaving 18 bases between. Germline V lookup: CDR1 DFQATT, CDR2 SNEGSKA (reference sequence). CDR3 sequence: CSSPGLSSYNEQFF. CDR3 bases: TGCAGTAGCCCAGGACTGTCGAGTTACAATGAGCAGTTCTTC.

This clonotype was seen a few times. The chain joins TRBV7-6 to TRBJ2-3; a weak D match, TRBD2 (7 bases). Germline values: CDR1 SGHVS, CDR2 FNYEAQ. Trimming took 0 bases from V and 0 from J, leaving 31 bases between them. This CDR3 contains 23 residues. This CDR3 is CASSLAVPSGMGGRWVSTDTQYF. In nucleotides, the CDR3 is TGTGCCAGCAGCTTAGCTGTTCCGTCGGGGATGGGGGGGCGCTGGGTAAGCACAGATACGCAGTATTTT.

This clonotype was detected only a few times. This sequence joins TRBV28 and TRBJ2-7; 7 bases align to TRBD1. V was pared by 3 bases and J by 1 base, with 9 bases of the junction left unmatched. CDR3 length: 16 residues. The V gene's germline CDR1 is MDHEN and CDR2 SYDVKM. In nucleotides, the CDR3 is TGTGCCAGCAGTTTTTTCCTTGGGGACAGATCCTACGAGCAGTACTTC. Translating gives CASSFFLGDRSYEQYF.

The chain couples TRBV5-1 to TRBJ2-2; D remains unclear. Trimming left V 2 bases short and J 4 bases short, with 12 bases between. Germline values: CDR1 SGHRS, CDR2 YFSETQ. The CDR3 is 15 amino acids. DNA of the CDR3: TGCGCCAGCAGCTTCCCTGCCCCGAGCACCGGGGAGCTGTTTTTT. It translates to CASSFPAPSTGELFF.